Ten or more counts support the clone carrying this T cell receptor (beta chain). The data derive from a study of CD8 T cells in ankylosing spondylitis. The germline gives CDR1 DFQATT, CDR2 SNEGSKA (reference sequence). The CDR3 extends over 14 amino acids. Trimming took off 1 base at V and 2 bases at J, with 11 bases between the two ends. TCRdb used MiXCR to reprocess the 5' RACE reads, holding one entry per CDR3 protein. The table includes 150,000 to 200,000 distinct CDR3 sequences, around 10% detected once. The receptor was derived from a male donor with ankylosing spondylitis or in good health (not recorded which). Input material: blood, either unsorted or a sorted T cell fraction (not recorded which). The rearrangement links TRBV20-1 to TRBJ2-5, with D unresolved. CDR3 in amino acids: CSARVPGRQETQYF. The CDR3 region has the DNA TGCAGTGCTAGAGTCCCCGGACGGCAAGAGACCCAGTACTTC.